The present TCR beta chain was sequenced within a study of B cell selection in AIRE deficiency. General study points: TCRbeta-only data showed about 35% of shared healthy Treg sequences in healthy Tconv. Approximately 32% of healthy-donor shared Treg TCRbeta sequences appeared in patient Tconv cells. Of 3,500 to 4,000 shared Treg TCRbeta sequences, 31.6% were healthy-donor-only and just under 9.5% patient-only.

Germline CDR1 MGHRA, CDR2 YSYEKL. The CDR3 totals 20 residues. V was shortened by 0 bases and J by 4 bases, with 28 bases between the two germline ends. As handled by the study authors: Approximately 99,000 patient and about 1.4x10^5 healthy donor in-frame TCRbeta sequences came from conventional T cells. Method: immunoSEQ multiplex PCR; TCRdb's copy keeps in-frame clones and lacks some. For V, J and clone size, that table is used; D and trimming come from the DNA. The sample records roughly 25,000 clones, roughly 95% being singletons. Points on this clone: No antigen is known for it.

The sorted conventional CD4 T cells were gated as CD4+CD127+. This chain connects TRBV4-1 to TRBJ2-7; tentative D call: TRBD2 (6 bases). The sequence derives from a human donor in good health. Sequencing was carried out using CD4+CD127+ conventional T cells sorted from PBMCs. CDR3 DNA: TGCGCCAGCAGCCAAGACAGCCCGCGGACGGAGGGCGGTTTTGAGTACGAGCAGTACTTC. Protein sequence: CASSQDSPRTEGGFEYEQYF.